The sequence of this TCR beta chain was determined in a study of brain T cells in children with intractable seizures. The time point was: blood from clinic visit 5 months post-surgery; TSC patient then seizure free. Surgery cases with the highest brain T cell transcript signatures were chosen for sequencing. Patients received at least one anti-epileptic drug before surgery. Sequencing was performed with immunoSEQ multiplex PCR; in TCRdb, only in-frame clones are kept and a portion is missing. This table holds 340,000 or so clones, 85% to 95% found once. This CDR3 has 15 amino acids. Looked up from germline, CDR1 is SGHAT and CDR2 is FQDESV (reference sequence). V lost 5 bases and J 5 bases, leaving 18 bases between the germline ends.

The receptor's source is a boy in the first two years of life with tuberous sclerosis and intractable seizures. The chain employs TRBV11-1 and TRBJ2-5; D is possibly TRBD1 or TRBD2 (6 bases each). The sample here was peripheral blood, taken roughly 5 months after surgery. The CDR3 DNA follows: TGTGCCAGCAGCAACCCCGAGATAGGGGGGGAGACCCAGTACTTC. It translates to CASSNPEIGGETQYF.